This passage covers 27 T cell receptor beta chains from one sample sequenced in a study of breast tumors, draining lymph nodes, adjacent tissues. In TCRdb, the multiplex PCR reads were re-called with MiXCR into one record per CDR3 protein. The sample lists fewer than 250,000 distinct CDR3 sequences; approximately 31% were seen once. Breast cancer patients provided tissue from their axillary draining lymph nodes. The sequencing input was axillary lymph node tissue. Every receptor here comes from a female donor with breast cancer. Some clones in this sample may be carry-over from other donors' samples.

This clonotype was detected ten times or more. This chain connects TRBV7-2 to TRBJ1-6, with D perhaps TRBD1 (5 bases). Trimming pared 5 bases from V and 5 bases from J, leaving 13 bases between. The CDR3 consists of 15 residues. Per the germline V gene, CDR1 is SGHTA and CDR2 is FQGNSA. The CDR3 protein is CASSRGRTNNSPLHF. In DNA form, the CDR3 reads TGTGCCAGCAGCCGAGGACGGACAAATAATTCACCCCTCCACTTT.

This clonotype was detected many times. The chain employs TRBV13 and TRBJ1-2; possibly TRBD1 for D (6 bases). V was clipped by 1 base and J by 5 bases, with 23 bases between them. CDR1 PRHDT and CDR2 FYEKMQ come from the germline V gene (reference sequence). The CDR3 is 18 amino acids. DNA of the CDR3: TGTGCCAGCAGCTTAGTCCCCGGCAGGGGTTCATTAAATTATGGCTACACCTTC. Amino acids: CASSLVPGRGSLNYGYTF.

The chain has TRBV29-1 and TRBJ1-6; TRBD1 matches at 8 bases. Germline V CDR1 and CDR2: SQVTM, ANQGSEA. With V trimmed by 7 bases and J by 10 bases, 9 bases remained unmatched. This CDR3 region has 13 residues. CDR3 loop: CSDNRQGRSPLHF. The DNA of the CDR3 is TGCAGCGACAACCGACAGGGGCGATCACCCCTCCACTTT.

This rearrangement joins TRBV7-3 to TRBJ2-5, with TRBD1 matching 8 bases. V trimming: 3 bases; J trimming: 4 bases; junction bases outside the gene matches: 4. There are 14 residues in the CDR3. The germline V gene has CDR1 SGHTA and CDR2 FQGTGA. In DNA, the CDR3 is TGTGCCAGCAGCTTCACCGGGACAGGAGAGACCCAGTACTTC. This translates into CASSFTGTGETQYF.

Of note for this clonotype: This sequence may be a read error, since a much larger clone differs from it by one base. V gene TRBV7-2 combines with J gene TRBJ2-3; TRBD1 aligns across 7 bases. CDR1 is SGHTA and CDR2 is FQGNSA in the germline V gene. V dropped 4 bases and J dropped 4; count of bases not matched to a gene: 11. The CDR3 runs to 16 residues. CDR3 coding DNA: TGTGCCAGCAGCTCCCCCGGGACAGAGCTGGCAGATACGCAGTATTTT. Translation: CASSSPGTELADTQYF.

This clonotype was detected many times. The chain links TRBV6-4 to TRBJ1-5, with a possible D match to TRBD1 (6 bases). The CDR3 runs 18 residues. Trimming stripped 0 bases from V and 1 base from J, with 16 bases between. CDR1 and CDR2 from the germline V gene are MRHNA and SNTAGT. CDR3 bases: TGTGCCAGCAGTGACTCGTTTCAGCAGGGGCTAAGCAATCAGCCCCAGCATTTT. It yields the protein CASSDSFQQGLSNQPQHF.

This clonotype was detected ten times or more. V usage is TRBV24-1 and J usage is TRBJ2-5; TRBD1 or TRBD2 may be the D gene (5 bases each). The CDR3 runs to 14 residues. V was pared by 5 bases and J by 5 bases, with 14 bases between. Germline V CDR1 and CDR2: KGHDR, SFDVKD. This CDR3 is CATSARGGVETQYF. CDR3 DNA sequence: TGTGCCACCAGTGCCCGTGGGGGTGTGGAGACCCAGTACTTC.

This clonotype showed up many times. The chain combines TRBV19 with TRBJ2-7, with D possibly TRBD2 on 6 matching bases. The germline V gene encodes CDR1 LNHDA and CDR2 SQIVND (reference sequence). Trimming took off 5 bases at V and 0 bases at J, with 11 bases between the two ends. This CDR3 has 14 residues. This chain's CDR3 is CASSAGTYSYEQYF. The CDR3 DNA is TGTGCCAGTAGTGCCGGGACTTACTCCTACGAGCAGTACTTC.

The V call is TRBV11-3, the J call TRBJ2-5, with D possibly matching TRBD2 (6 bases). The CDR3 has 14 amino acids. CDR1 is SGHNT, CDR2 YENEEA, per germline. V shed 5 bases and J shed 4 bases, with 14 bases lying between them. The CDR3 DNA reads TGTGCCAGCAGCACCCCGGGAGCCTCAGAGACCCAGTACTTC. Translating gives CASSTPGASETQYF.

This clonotype was found many times. The chain combines TRBV5-1 with TRBJ2-2; tentatively, D is TRBD1 or TRBD2 (5 bases each). The CDR3 has 16 amino acids. V was trimmed by 0 bases and J by 4 bases, leaving 13 bases between them. In germline, CDR1 is SGHRS, CDR2 YFSETQ. The CDR3 sequence is CASSLDPGRSTGELFF. CDR3 DNA: TGCGCCAGCAGCTTGGACCCGGGGCGGAGCACCGGGGAGCTGTTTTTT.

As for this clonotype: One base away lies a much larger clone, so this may be a sequencing read error. The V and J genes are TRBV28 and TRBJ2-7, with D perhaps being TRBD1 or TRBD2 (5 bases each). Trimming stripped 4 bases from V and 0 bases from J, with 13 bases between. Germline CDR1 MDHEN, CDR2 SYDVKM. CDR3 length equals 15 residues. CDR3: CASSSGAVSSYEQYF. As DNA, the CDR3 is TGTGCCAGCAGTTCCGGGGCTGTGAGCTCCTACGAGCAGTACTTC.

This clonotype was observed a few times. A much larger clone lies one base from this, so it may be a read error. The V gene is TRBV6-2 or TRBV6-3, the J gene TRBJ1-2; 7 nucleotides match TRBD1. This CDR3 contains 15 residues. Trimming cost V 5 bases and J 1 base; bases outside gene matches: 7. Germline CDR1 is MNHEY and CDR2 is SVGEGT. This CDR3 is CASSHGTVSNYGYTF. CDR3 nucleotides: TGTGCCAGCAGTCACGGGACAGTCAGTAACTATGGCTACACCTTC.

This clonotype was counted at least ten times. J is TRBJ2-1 and V is TRBV12-5; D possibly matches TRBD1 or TRBD2 (6 bases each). CDR1 and CDR2 (germline): LGHNT, FRNRAP. V was clipped by 3 bases and J by 6 bases, with 9 bases between them. This CDR3 is built from 13 residues. This chain's CDR3 is CASGFSGANEQFF. DNA for the CDR3: TGTGCTAGTGGTTTTTCGGGGGCCAATGAGCAGTTCTTC.

Comments on this clonotype: A read error is possible here, since a much larger clone lies one base away. Since the CDR3 does not end with the conserved phenylalanine or tryptophan, this likely comes from a read error. It is unclear where the CDR3 begins or ends on the DNA, so no DNA is shown, and the CDR3 is as TCRdb lists it. The genes are TRBV20-1 and TRBJ2-5. The CDR3 comprises 11 residues, both ends counted. Germline CDR1 DFQATT, CDR2 SNEGSKA (reference sequence). CDR3 region: CSALDLETQSL.

This clonotype was seen at least ten times. This chain links TRBV4-1 with TRBJ2-2; D not resolved. CDR1 is MGHRA, CDR2 YSYEKL, per germline. Trimming pared 3 bases from V and 8 bases from J, leaving 10 bases between. The CDR3 covers 13 residues. CDR3 sequence reads: CASSHRLGGELFF. The DNA of the CDR3 is TGCGCCAGCAGCCATCGCCTCGGGGGGGAGCTGTTTTTT.

This clonotype was seen a few times. Given a much more abundant clone one base away, this may be a read error. The chain couples TRBV5-4 to TRBJ2-2; D is possibly TRBD1 (6 bases). V gave up 3 bases and J gave up 6 bases, with 12 bases separating them. CDR3 length: 14 amino acids. Germline lookup yields CDR1 SGHNT and CDR2 YYREEE (reference sequence). In DNA, the CDR3 is TGTGCCAGCAGCTACCGGACAGCCCCCGGGGAGCTGTTTTTT. Protein sequence: CASSYRTAPGELFF. The variable domain in full, with the rest retrieved from reference TRBV5-4 and TRBJ2-2, is ETGVTQSPTHLIKTRGQQVTLRCSSQSGHNTVSWYQQALGQGPQFIFQYYREEENGRGNFPPRFSGLQFPNYSSELNVNALELDDSALYLCASSYRTAPGELFFGEGSRLTVL.

With respect to this clonotype: The junction departs from the called germline gene at one end, perhaps through a read error. The chain is built from TRBV6-5 and TRBJ2-7; D unresolved. The CDR3 is 11 residues long. CDR1 is MNHEY, CDR2 SVGAGI, per germline. This chain's CDR3 is CASSASYVQYF. The CDR3, as DNA: TGTGCCAGCAGTGCATCCTACGTGCAGTACTTC.

This clonotype occurred many times. This chain links TRBV20-1 with TRBJ2-1; D possibly corresponds to TRBD2 (5 bases). Per germline, CDR1 DFQATT and CDR2 SNEGSKA (reference sequence). The V end lost 2 bases, the J end lost 4 bases, and 18 bases lay between the germline ends. This CDR3 is 16 amino acids long. The DNA for the CDR3 is TGCAGTGCTAGACCCGTAGGACTCACCCGATACAATGAGCAGTTCTTC. It translates to CSARPVGLTRYNEQFF.

The genes are TRBV28 and TRBJ2-3; 9 nucleotides agree with TRBD2. Germline V gives CDR1 MDHEN, CDR2 SYDVKM. This CDR3 spans 16 amino acids. Losses at the gene ends were 2 bases for V and 6 bases for J; bases not matched to a gene: 9. This CDR3 reads CASSLAGGGRLDTQYF. Written as DNA, the CDR3 is TGTGCCAGCAGTTTAGCGGGAGGGGGGCGATTGGATACGCAGTATTTT.

In this sample, this clonotype turned up many times. The chain employs TRBV6-5 and TRBJ2-1; no firm D call. Germline-derived CDR1 and CDR2 are MNHEY and SVGAGI. The CDR3 consists of 13 residues. Trimming pared 0 bases from V and 7 bases from J, leaving 7 bases between. The CDR3 sequence is CASSYSERNEQFF. CDR3 nucleotide sequence: TGTGCCAGCAGTTACTCCGAAAGAAATGAGCAGTTCTTC.

V usage is TRBV24-1 and J usage is TRBJ1-4; 8 bases are shared with TRBD1. CDR3 length equals 14 residues. The V and J ends lost 9 bases and 7 bases, in that order; junction bases with no gene match: 9. Germline values: CDR1 KGHDR, CDR2 SFDVKD. The CDR3 coding sequence is TGTGCCACCGGGAGACAGGGGAACGGTGAAAAACTGTTTTTT. Protein sequence: CATGRQGNGEKLFF.

This clonotype was observed a few times. A much larger clonotype is one base distant, so this may be a read error. The V gene is TRBV2, the J gene TRBJ2-1; D unresolved. Germline loops: CDR1 SNHLY, CDR2 FYNNEI. Trimming took 0 bases from V and 12 from J, leaving 21 bases between them. The CDR3 spans 16 residues. The CDR3 here is CASSEALRLLDGGQFF. The CDR3 region has the DNA TGTGCCAGCAGTGAAGCGCTTCGTCTCCTCGATGGTGGGCAGTTCTTC.

This clonotype has at least ten counts. The V call is TRBV9, the J call TRBJ2-7; 7 bases align to TRBD2. After removal of 0 bases from V and 0 bases from J, the junction contained 0 bases not matched to a gene. CDR3 length equals 14 residues. From germline, CDR1 is SGDLS and CDR2 YYNGEE. The CDR3 region is CASSVGGSSYEQYF. CDR3 DNA sequence: TGTGCCAGCAGCGTAGGCGGGAGCTCCTACGAGCAGTACTTC.

By share of the sample, this clonotype is medium-sized. The chain recombines TRBV20-1 with TRBJ2-3; 12 bases match TRBD2. The junction had 5 bases not matched to a gene; V was cut back by 1 base and J by 6 bases. The CDR3 is made up of 15 amino acids. Germline V gene lookup returns CDR1 DFQATT and CDR2 SNEGSKA (reference sequence). The CDR3 protein is CSARGASGRADTQYF. CDR3 in DNA: TGCAGTGCTAGAGGGGCTAGCGGGAGGGCGGATACGCAGTATTTT.

This clonotype was detected many times. The chain combines TRBV6-1 with TRBJ2-2; D is tentatively TRBD1 or TRBD2 (6 bases each). The length of the CDR3 is 13 residues. Trimming removed 10 bases at V and 7 bases at J, with 16 bases between. CDR1 is MNHNS, CDR2 SASEGT, per germline. The CDR3 DNA follows: TGTGCCACCCTTTGGGGGGCAGGCGGGGAGCTGTTTTTT. This translates into CATLWGAGGELFF.

In regard to this clonotype: The junction shows a germline mismatch at one end, possibly a read error. This chain uses TRBV6-1 with TRBJ2-7; 7 nucleotides match TRBD1. Germline V gives CDR1 MNHNS, CDR2 SASEGT. CDR3 length: 14 residues. The CDR3 here is CVSRPTRQGNEQYF. CDR3 DNA: TGTGTCAGCAGGCCCACCCGACAGGGAAACGAGCAGTACTTC.

This clonotype was seen at least ten times. The chain is built from TRBV6-1 and TRBJ2-3; 8 bases fit TRBD2. The CDR3 has 13 amino acids. Germline V CDR1 and CDR2: MNHNS, SASEGT. The trim removed 5 bases at V and 5 bases at J, leaving 3 bases unmatched. Here the CDR3 DNA reads TGTGCCAGCAGTATTACTAGCGGAGATACGCAGTATTTT. Translation gives CASSITSGDTQYF.